This entry lists 3 T cell receptor beta chains sequenced from one sample in a study of tumor and adjacent non-tumor tissue in lung cancer. The template was RNA from unsorted bulk tissue. Three rounds of nested PCR, following a modified ARM-PCR protocol, produced the TCRbeta library. In TCRdb, the multiplex PCR reads were re-called with MiXCR into one record per CDR3 protein. Here the sample spans 120,000 or so distinct CDR3 sequences, approximately 66% being singletons. Source material: lung tumor tissue. Every receptor here comes from a man aged 25 to 40 with non-small cell lung cancer.

As to this clonotype: A read error is possible here, since a much larger clone lies one base away. The chain combines TRBV29-1 with TRBJ1-4; D is undetermined. CDR3 length: 12 residues. Trimming stripped 7 bases from V and 12 bases from J, with 18 bases between. Germline CDR1 SQVTM, CDR2 ANQGSEA. The CDR3 protein is CSAASSAEELFF. Written as DNA, the CDR3 is TGCAGCGCGGCCTCATCGGCCGAAGAACTGTTTTTT.

The chain uses TRBV6-5 and TRBJ2-4; the match to TRBD2 covers 8 bases. The junction had 4 bases not matched to a gene; V was cut back by 0 bases and J by 0 bases. The CDR3 is 17 residues long. CDR1 and CDR2 (germline): MNHEY, SVGAGI. CDR3 loop: CASSYSRGGSAKNIQYF. In DNA, the CDR3 is TGTGCCAGCAGTTACTCACGGGGGGGCTCAGCCAAAAACATTCAGTACTTC.

The table lists this clonotype with a few counts. A much more abundant neighbour one base away suggests this may be a read error. In DNA, the CDR3 is TGTGCCAGCAGTTACGTCGAGGGGGCCACTAGAACCCAGTACTTC. Its protein is CASSYVEGATRTQYF. This chain joins TRBV6-5 and TRBJ2-5, with 7 bases that match TRBD1. Unmatched junction bases numbered 11, after V lost 2 bases and J lost 8 bases. CDR3 length: 15 amino acids. Germline V lookup: CDR1 MNHEY, CDR2 SVGAGI.